These 13 T cell receptor beta chains share one sample of origin, sequenced in a study of a mutant IDH1 vaccine in newly diagnosed glioma. The antigens for these receptors are not known. Assay: immunoSEQ multiplex PCR; the TCRdb copy retains only in-frame clones and omits some. Of 26,000 or so clones in the sample, 75% to 90% were seen once. This sample's time point: week 35, safety follow-up. Every single dose of the vaccine, 300 ug of mutant IDH1 20-mer peptide, came with topical imiquimod. Sequences were derived from PBMCs, sampled from a glioma patient whose treatment included an IDH1 peptide vaccine. The receptors shown here come from a man in his thirties or forties with glioma.

The V call is TRBV15, the J call TRBJ1-4, with D hard to call. Trimming stripped 3 bases from V and 7 bases from J, with 18 bases between. CDR3 length: 16 amino acids. The V gene's germline CDR1 is LNHNV and CDR2 YYDKDF (reference sequence). CDR3 nucleotide sequence: TGTGCCACCAGCAGCCCCGCAATAGGGATCGGTGAAAAACTGTTTTTT. This gives the protein CATSSPAIGIGEKLFF.

The V gene is TRBV6-5, the J gene TRBJ1-5; D call uncertain. V dropped 6 bases and J dropped 3 bases, with 15 bases sitting between them. Germline values: CDR1 MNHEY, CDR2 SVGAGI. The CDR3 is 15 amino acids. The CDR3 DNA follows: TGTGCCAGCAGCGACTACATGGGAGACAATCAGCCCCAGCATTTT. Translation gives CASSDYMGDNQPQHF.

V is TRBV30 and J is TRBJ1-2, with D hard to call. Trimming left V 0 bases short and J 0 bases short, with 5 bases between. The CDR3 runs to 13 residues. Per germline, CDR1 GTSNPN and CDR2 SVGIG (reference sequence). CDR3 bases: TGTGCCTGGAGTGTGCCTGCTAACTATGGCTACACCTTC. Translation gives CAWSVPANYGYTF.

The chain carries TRBV7-2 and TRBJ2-2, with 11 bases fitting TRBD2. Trimming took 2 bases from V and 1 from J; bases not matched to a gene: 6. CDR3 length: 18 residues. Germline V lookup: CDR1 SGHTA, CDR2 FQGNSA. The CDR3 here is CASSLRLAGGLNTGELFF. CDR3 nucleotide sequence: TGTGCCAGCAGCTTAAGGCTAGCGGGGGGTTTGAACACCGGGGAGCTGTTTTTT.

This clone has a single count. V is TRBV5-5 and J is TRBJ2-2; D may be TRBD1 (6 bases). The germline V gene encodes CDR1 SGHKS and CDR2 YYEKEE (reference sequence). This CDR3 region has 18 residues. V was cut by 3 bases and J by 6 bases, with 24 bases left in between. This CDR3 reads CASSSGPLGQVVAGELFF. The CDR3 DNA reads TGTGCCAGCAGCTCGGGTCCTTTGGGACAAGTAGTAGCCGGGGAGCTGTTTTTT. Full variable domain (outside the CDR3, taken from reference TRBV5-5 and TRBJ2-2): DAGVTQSPTHLIKTRGQQVTLRCSPISGHKSVSWYQQVLGQGPQFIFQYYEKEERGRGNFPDRFSARQFPNYSSELNVNALLLGDSALYLCASSSGPLGQVVAGELFFGEGSRLTVL.

This sequence joins TRBV10-3 and TRBJ2-7; D gene ambiguous. The CDR3 length is 13 residues. Per germline, CDR1 ENHRY and CDR2 SYGVKD. V was clipped by 0 bases and J by 4 bases, with 7 bases between them. CDR3 sequence: CAISESILYEQYF. The CDR3 nucleotides are TGTGCCATCAGTGAGTCGATATTGTACGAGCAGTACTTC.

The gene calls are TRBV27 and TRBJ1-5; D possibly corresponds to TRBD1 (5 bases). Trimming removed 8 bases from V and 0 bases from J, with 14 bases in between. This CDR3 is built from 15 residues. In germline, CDR1 is MNHEY, CDR2 SMNVEV (reference sequence). This CDR3 is CASSWDGDSNQPQHF. The DNA of the CDR3 is TGTGCCAGCTCGTGGGACGGAGATAGCAATCAGCCCCAGCATTTT.

The CDR3 coding sequence is TGTGCCAGCAGAGGGACTAGCGGGAGGCCCGGTGTTCAGACCCAGTACTTC. It is translated as CASRGTSGRPGVQTQYF. V is TRBV28 and J is TRBJ2-5, with 15 bases identical to TRBD2. The CDR3 extends over 17 amino acids. The germline CDR1 and CDR2 sequences are MDHEN and SYDVKM. Germline trimming cut 6 bases from V and 6 bases from J; bases unmatched to any gene: 11.

In DNA, the CDR3 is TGTGCCAGCAGTGGGCCGGGACAGTCTAATGAAAAACTGTTTTTT. Its protein is CASSGPGQSNEKLFF. This chain uses TRBV6-5 with TRBJ1-4; 7 bases align to TRBD1. The CDR3 consists of 15 residues. The ends lost 5 bases at V and 3 bases at J; junction bases unmatched: 6. Germline CDR1 and CDR2: MNHEY and SVGAGI.

This clone has a handful of counts. The V call is TRBV29-1, the J call TRBJ1-1, with D tentatively TRBD1 (5 bases). Germline CDR1 reads SQVTM; CDR2 reads ANQGSEA. The length of the CDR3 is 13 residues. V was pared by 1 base and J by 0 bases, with 6 bases between. DNA of the CDR3: TGCAGCGTTGAAGTGGGGCTGAACACTGAAGCTTTCTTT. Protein: CSVEVGLNTEAFF.

The chain is built from TRBV7-9 and TRBJ1-1; 9 bases fit TRBD1. The V gene end was trimmed by 7 bases and the J gene end by 1 base; junction bases not matched to a gene: 7. CDR3 length equals 15 residues. The germline gives CDR1 SEHNR, CDR2 FQNEAQ (reference sequence). Here the CDR3 DNA reads TGTGCCAGCAACGACAGGGGGGACTCGAACACTGAAGCTTTCTTT. Translated: CASNDRGDSNTEAFF.

This clone appeared once. The chain uses TRBV4-1 and TRBJ1-2, with D uncertain. With 1 base removed from V and 0 bases from J, the gap between germline ends came to 9 bases. Germline CDR1 reads MGHRA; CDR2 reads YSYEKL. This CDR3 has 15 amino acids. The DNA for the CDR3 is TGCGCCAGCAGCCAAGGTGGAGGTGCTAACTATGGCTACACCTTC. It encodes CASSQGGGANYGYTF.

V usage is TRBV5-4 and J usage is TRBJ1-6; D is ambiguous. The CDR3 loop spans 16 amino acids. Trimming took 4 bases from V and 4 from J, leaving 15 bases between them. In germline, CDR1 is SGHNT, CDR2 YYREEE (reference sequence). The CDR3 bases are TGTGCCAGCAGCCCATTCCGGGGTAAATATAATTCACCCCTCCACTTT. It translates to CASSPFRGKYNSPLHF. The whole variable domain, remainder taken from reference TRBV5-4 and TRBJ1-6, is ETGVTQSPTHLIKTRGQQVTLRCSSQSGHNTVSWYQQALGQGPQFIFQYYREEENGRGNFPPRFSGLQFPNYSSELNVNALELDDSALYLCASSPFRGKYNSPLHFGNGTRLTVT.